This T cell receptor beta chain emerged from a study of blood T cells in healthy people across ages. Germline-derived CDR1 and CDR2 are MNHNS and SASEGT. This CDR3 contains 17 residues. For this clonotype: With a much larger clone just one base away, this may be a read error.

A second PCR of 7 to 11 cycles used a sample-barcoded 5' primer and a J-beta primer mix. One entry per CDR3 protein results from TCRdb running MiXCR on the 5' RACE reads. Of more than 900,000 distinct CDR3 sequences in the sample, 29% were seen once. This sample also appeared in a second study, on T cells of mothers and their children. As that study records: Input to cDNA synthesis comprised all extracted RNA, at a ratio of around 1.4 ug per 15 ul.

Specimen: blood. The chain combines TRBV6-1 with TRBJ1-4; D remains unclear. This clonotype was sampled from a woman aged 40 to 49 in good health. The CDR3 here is CASSEFPGPSPNEKRFF. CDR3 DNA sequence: TGTGCCAGCAGTGAATTTCCCGGCCCGAGTCCAAATGAAAAACGGTTTTTT.